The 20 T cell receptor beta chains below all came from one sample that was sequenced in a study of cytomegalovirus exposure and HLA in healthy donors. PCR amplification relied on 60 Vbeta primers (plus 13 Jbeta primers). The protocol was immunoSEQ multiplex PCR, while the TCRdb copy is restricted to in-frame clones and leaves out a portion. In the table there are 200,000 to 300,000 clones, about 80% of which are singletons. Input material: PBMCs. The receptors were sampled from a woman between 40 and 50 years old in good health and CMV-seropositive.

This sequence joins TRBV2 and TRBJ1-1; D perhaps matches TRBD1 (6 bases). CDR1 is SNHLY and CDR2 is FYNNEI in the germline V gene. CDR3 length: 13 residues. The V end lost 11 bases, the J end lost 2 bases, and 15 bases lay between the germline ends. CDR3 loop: CASRRQANTEAFF. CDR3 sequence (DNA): TGTGCCTCCCGTCGACAGGCCAACACTGAAGCTTTCTTT.

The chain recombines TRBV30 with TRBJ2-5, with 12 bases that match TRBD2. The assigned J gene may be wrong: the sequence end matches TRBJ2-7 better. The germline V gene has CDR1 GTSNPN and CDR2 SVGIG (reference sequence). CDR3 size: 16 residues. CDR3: CACLTSGSVSSYEQYF. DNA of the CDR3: TGTGCCTGCCTGACTAGCGGGAGTGTGTCCTCCTACGAGCAGTACTTC.

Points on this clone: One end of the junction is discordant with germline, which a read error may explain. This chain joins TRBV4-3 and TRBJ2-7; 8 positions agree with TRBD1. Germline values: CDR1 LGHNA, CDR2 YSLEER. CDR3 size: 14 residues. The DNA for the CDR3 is TGCGCCAGCAGCCAAGGACAGGGGACCTACGAGCAGTGCTTC. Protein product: CASSQGQGTYEQCF.

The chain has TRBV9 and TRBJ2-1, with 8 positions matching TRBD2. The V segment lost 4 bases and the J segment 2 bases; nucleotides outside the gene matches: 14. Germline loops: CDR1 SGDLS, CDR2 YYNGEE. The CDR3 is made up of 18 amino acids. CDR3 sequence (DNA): TGTGCCAGCAGCAACCGAGACGACCGGGAGGGGCCCTACAATGAGCAGTTCTTC. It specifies CASSNRDDREGPYNEQFF.

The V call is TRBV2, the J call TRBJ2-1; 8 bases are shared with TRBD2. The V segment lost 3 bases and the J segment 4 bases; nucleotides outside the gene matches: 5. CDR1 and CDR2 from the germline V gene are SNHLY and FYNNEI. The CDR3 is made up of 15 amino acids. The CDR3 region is CASSEESGSYNEQFF. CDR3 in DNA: TGTGCCAGCAGTGAGGAGAGCGGGAGTTACAATGAGCAGTTCTTC.

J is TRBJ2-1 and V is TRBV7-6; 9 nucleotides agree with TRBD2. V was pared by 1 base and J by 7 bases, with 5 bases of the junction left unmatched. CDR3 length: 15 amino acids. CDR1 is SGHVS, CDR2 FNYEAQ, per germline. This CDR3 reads CASSLVSGRINEQFF. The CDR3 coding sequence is TGTGCCAGCAGCTTAGTTAGCGGGAGAATAAATGAGCAGTTCTTC.

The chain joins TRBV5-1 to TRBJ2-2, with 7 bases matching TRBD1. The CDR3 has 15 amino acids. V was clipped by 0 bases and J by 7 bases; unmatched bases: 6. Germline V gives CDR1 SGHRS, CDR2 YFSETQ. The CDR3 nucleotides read TGCGCCAGCAGCTTGGAACAGGGGTTGATCGGGGAGCTGTTTTTT. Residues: CASSLEQGLIGELFF.

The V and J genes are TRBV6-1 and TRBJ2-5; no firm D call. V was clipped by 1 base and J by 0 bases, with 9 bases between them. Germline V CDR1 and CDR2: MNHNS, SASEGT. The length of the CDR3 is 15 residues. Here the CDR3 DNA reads TGTGCCAGCAGTGAAGGTGGCACCTACCAAGAGACCCAGTACTTC. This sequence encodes CASSEGGTYQETQYF.

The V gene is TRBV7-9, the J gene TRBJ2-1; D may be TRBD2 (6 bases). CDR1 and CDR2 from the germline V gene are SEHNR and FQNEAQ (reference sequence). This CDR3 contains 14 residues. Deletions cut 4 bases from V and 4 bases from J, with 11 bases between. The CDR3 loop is CASSSSASYNEQFF. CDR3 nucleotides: TGTGCCAGCAGCTCTAGCGCGTCTTACAATGAGCAGTTCTTC.

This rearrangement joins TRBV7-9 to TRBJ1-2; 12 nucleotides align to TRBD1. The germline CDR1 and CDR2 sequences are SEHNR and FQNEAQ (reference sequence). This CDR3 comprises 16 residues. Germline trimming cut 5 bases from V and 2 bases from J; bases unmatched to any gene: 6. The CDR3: CASSPGTGGLNYGYTF. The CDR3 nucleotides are TGTGCCAGCAGCCCCGGGACAGGGGGCCTCAACTATGGCTACACCTTC.

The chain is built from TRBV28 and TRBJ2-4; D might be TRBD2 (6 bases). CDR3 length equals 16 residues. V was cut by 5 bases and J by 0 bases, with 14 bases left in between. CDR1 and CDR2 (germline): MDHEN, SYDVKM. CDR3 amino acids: CASSPTGGIAKNIQYF. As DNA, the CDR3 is TGTGCCAGCAGTCCGACCGGGGGAATAGCCAAAAACATTCAGTACTTC.

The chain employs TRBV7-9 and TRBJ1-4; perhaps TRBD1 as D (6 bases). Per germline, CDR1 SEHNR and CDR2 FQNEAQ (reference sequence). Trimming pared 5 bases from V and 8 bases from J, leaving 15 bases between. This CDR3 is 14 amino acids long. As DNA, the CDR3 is TGTGCCAGCAGCCGATCCAGGGGTTGGGAAAAACTGTTTTTT. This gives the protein CASSRSRGWEKLFF. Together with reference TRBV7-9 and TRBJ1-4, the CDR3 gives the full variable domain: DTGVSQNPRHKITKRGQNVTFRCDPISEHNRLYWYRQTLGQGPEFLTYFQNEAQLEKSRLLSDRFSAERPKGSFSTLEIQRTEQGDSAMYLCASSRSRGWEKLFFGSGTQLSVL.

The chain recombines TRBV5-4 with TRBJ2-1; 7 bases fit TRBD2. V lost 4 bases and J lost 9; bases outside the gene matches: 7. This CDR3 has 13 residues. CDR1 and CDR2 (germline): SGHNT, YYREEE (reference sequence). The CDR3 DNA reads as TGTGCCAGCAGCCTCCAGACTAGCTTTGAGCAGTTCTTC. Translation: CASSLQTSFEQFF.

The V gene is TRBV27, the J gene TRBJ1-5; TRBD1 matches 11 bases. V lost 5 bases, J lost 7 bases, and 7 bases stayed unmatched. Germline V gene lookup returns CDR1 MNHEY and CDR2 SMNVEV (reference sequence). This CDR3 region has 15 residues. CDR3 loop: CASSRDRGSGQPQHF. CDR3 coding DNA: TGTGCCAGCAGTCGGGACAGGGGGTCGGGCCAGCCCCAGCATTTT.

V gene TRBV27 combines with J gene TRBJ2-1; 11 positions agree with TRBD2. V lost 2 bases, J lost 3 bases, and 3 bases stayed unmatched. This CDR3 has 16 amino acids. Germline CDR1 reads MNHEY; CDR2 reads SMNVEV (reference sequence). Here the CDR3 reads CASSLGTSGSYNEQFF. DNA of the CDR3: TGTGCCAGCAGTTTAGGAACTAGCGGGAGCTACAATGAGCAGTTCTTC.

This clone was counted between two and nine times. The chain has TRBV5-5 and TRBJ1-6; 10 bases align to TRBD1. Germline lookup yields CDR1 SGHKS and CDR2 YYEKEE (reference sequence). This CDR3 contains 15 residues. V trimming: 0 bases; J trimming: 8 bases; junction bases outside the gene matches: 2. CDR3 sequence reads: CASSLGDRGYSPLHF. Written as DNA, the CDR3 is TGTGCCAGCAGCTTGGGGGACAGGGGTTATTCACCCCTCCACTTT.

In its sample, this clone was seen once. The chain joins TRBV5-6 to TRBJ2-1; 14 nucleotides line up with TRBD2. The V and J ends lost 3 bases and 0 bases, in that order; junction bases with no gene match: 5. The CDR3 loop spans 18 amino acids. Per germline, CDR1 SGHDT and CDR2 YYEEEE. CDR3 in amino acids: CASSYGLAGGGSYNEQFF. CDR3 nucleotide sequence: TGTGCCAGCAGCTACGGACTAGCGGGAGGAGGCTCCTACAATGAGCAGTTCTTC.

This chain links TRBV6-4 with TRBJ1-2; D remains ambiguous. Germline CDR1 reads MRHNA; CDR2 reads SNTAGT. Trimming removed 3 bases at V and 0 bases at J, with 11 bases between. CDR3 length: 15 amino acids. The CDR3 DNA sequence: TGTGCCAGCAGTGAAGAGCGGGGAGCTAACTATGGCTACACCTTC. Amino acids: CASSEERGANYGYTF.

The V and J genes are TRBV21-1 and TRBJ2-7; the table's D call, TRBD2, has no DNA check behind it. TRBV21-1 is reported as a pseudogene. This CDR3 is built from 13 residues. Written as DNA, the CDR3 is TGTGCCAGCAGCCCCCGGACTAGCGACGAGCAGTACTTC. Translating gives CASSPRTSDEQYF.

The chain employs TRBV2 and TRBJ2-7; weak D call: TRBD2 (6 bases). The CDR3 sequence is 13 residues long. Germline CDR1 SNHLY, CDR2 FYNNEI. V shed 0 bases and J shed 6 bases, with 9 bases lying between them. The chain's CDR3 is CASSEARRGEQYF. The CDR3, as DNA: TGTGCCAGCAGTGAAGCGAGGCGGGGCGAGCAGTACTTC. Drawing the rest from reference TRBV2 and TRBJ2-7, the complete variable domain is EPEVTQTPSHQVTQMGQEVILRCVPISNHLYFYWYRQILGQKVEFLVSFYNNEISEKSEIFDDQFSVERPDGSNFTLKIRSTKLEDSAMYFCASSEARRGEQYFGPGTRLTVT.